Sequencing of this T cell receptor beta chain was carried out in a study of blood T cell repertoires in COVID-19. Study overall: From T cells, B-cell-depleted T cells, or PBMCs came the material, which was cDNA or gDNA.

This CDR3 has 15 amino acids. The germline CDR1 and CDR2 sequences are SEHNR and FQNEAQ (reference sequence). V lost 7 bases and J lost 10, with 22 bases in between. Authors' processing steps: Reference gene primer amplification in the assay estimated nucleated cell counts. Clones were read by immunoSEQ multiplex PCR, and TCRdb kept only the in-frame ones, dropping some. The V and J calls and clone size are taken from that table; D and trimming were inferred from the DNA. The data show some 250,000 clones, about nine tenths seen once. The TCR was taken from a man between 60 and 75 years old who had recovered from COVID-19. J is TRBJ1-4 and V is TRBV7-9, with D tentatively TRBD1 (5 bases). The sample consisted of peripheral blood. In DNA, the CDR3 is TGTGCCAGCACAGACGTGGAGGGCGGGGGAAGAAAACTGTTTTTT. It translates to CASTDVEGGGRKLFF.